The 32 T cell receptor beta chains listed next were all sequenced from one sample in a study of blood T cell repertoires in COVID-19 (dated by TCRdb to about 2020). Library method: the immunoSEQ multiplex PCR assay. This immuneACCESS table, as held by TCRdb, lists in-frame sequences with V and J called but not all clones. Of the missing ones, under half trace to an unresolved V gene in checked studies; the others have no known cause. This sample gives around 120,000 clones in total; around nine tenths of them show up just once. The ten biggest clones cover less than 2% of the sample. The source material was peripheral blood. All receptors derive from a human donor in a cohort sampled during active COVID-19.

The rearrangement joins TRBV3-1 (or the pseudogene TRBV3-2) to TRBJ2-3; 12 positions agree with TRBD2. This CDR3 is built from 17 residues. After removal of 4 bases from V and 1 base from J, the junction contained 6 bases not matched to a gene. Germline loops: CDR1 LGHDT, CDR2 YNNKEL (reference sequence). The CDR3 DNA is TGTGCCAGCAGCCGCAACCGACTAGCGGGAGGCACAGATACGCAGTATTTT. This encodes CASSRNRLAGGTDTQYF.

V and J are TRBV5-8 and TRBJ2-5; D perhaps matches TRBD1 (6 bases). The germline V gene has CDR1 SGHTS and CDR2 YDEGEE. The V end was cut by 3 bases, the J end by 3 bases, with 12 bases between. The CDR3 length is 14 residues. CDR3 in DNA: TGTGCCAGCAGCTCCGGCGAGGGGGAAGAGACCCAGTACTTC. It is translated as CASSSGEGEETQYF.

This chain joins TRBV5-1 and TRBJ1-2, with 7 nucleotides matching TRBD1. V was pared by 0 bases and J by 1 base, with 3 bases of the junction left unmatched. Per the germline V gene, CDR1 is SGHRS and CDR2 is YFSETQ. This CDR3 spans 15 amino acids. CDR3 protein: CASSLETGYNYGYTF. CDR3 in DNA: TGCGCCAGCAGCTTGGAGACAGGGTATAACTATGGCTACACCTTC.

CDR3 amino acids: CASSLQGQPQHF. Written as DNA, the CDR3 is TGTGCCAGCAGTCTACAGGGTCAGCCCCAGCATTTT. The chain combines TRBV28 with TRBJ1-5, with D perhaps matching TRBD1 (6 bases). Germline values: CDR1 MDHEN, CDR2 SYDVKM. The V end lost 5 bases, the J end lost 6 bases, and 8 bases lay between the germline ends. This CDR3 has 12 residues.

The chain combines TRBV19 with TRBJ2-6; the match to TRBD2 covers 7 bases. J lost 18 bases, V lost 10 bases, and 15 bases had no gene match. CDR3 length equals 12 residues. The germline V gene has CDR1 LNHDA and CDR2 SQIVND (reference sequence). The CDR3 reads CATGPVGGWQTF. The CDR3 DNA reads as TGTGCCACCGGACCGGTCGGGGGGTGGCAGACTTTC.

This chain uses TRBV23-1 with TRBJ2-3, with 9 bases lining up with TRBD1. TRBV23-1 is given ORF status, its function remaining uncertain. The CDR3 contains 18 residues. Germline trimming cut 0 bases from V and 0 bases from J; bases unmatched to any gene: 7. CDR3: CASSQSTTGTGSTDTQYF. The CDR3 DNA sequence: TGCGCCAGCAGTCAATCTACAACCGGGACAGGGAGCACAGATACGCAGTATTTT.

V is TRBV28 and J is TRBJ2-6; 7 nucleotides line up with TRBD1. V trimming: 8 bases; J trimming: 1 base; junction bases outside the gene matches: 2. This CDR3 contains 14 residues. CDR1 and CDR2 from the germline V gene are MDHEN and SYDVKM. This CDR3 reads CASVRGSGANVLTF. For the CDR3, the DNA is TGTGCCAGCGTCAGGGGGTCTGGGGCCAACGTCCTGACTTTC.

The J gene is TRBJ1-4, the V gene TRBV2; 9 bases align to TRBD1. The CDR3 is 14 residues long. CDR1 and CDR2 from the germline V gene are SNHLY and FYNNEI. After removal of 11 bases from V and 4 bases from J, the junction contained 8 bases not matched to a gene. CDR3 nucleotide sequence: TGTGCCGGGGGACAGGGACGAGGTAATGAAAAACTGTTTTTT. Translating it yields CAGGQGRGNEKLFF.

The rearrangement uses TRBV7-9 and TRBJ2-2; D may be TRBD2 (6 bases). The V end lost 8 bases, the J end lost 2 bases, and 18 bases lay between the germline ends. CDR1 is SEHNR, CDR2 FQNEAQ, per germline (reference sequence). This CDR3 spans 16 amino acids. The CDR3 coding sequence is TGTGCCAGCCCCTCTTCGGGGAGGCTCAACACCGGGGAGCTGTTTTTT. Translating gives CASPSSGRLNTGELFF.

The genes are TRBV29-1 and TRBJ2-5, with TRBD2 identical over 10 bases. After removal of 6 bases from V and 4 bases from J, the junction contained 2 bases not matched to a gene. CDR3 length: 12 residues. The germline V gene has CDR1 SQVTM and CDR2 ANQGSEA. DNA for the CDR3: TGCAGCGTGGAGCGGGAGGGAGAGACCCAGTACTTC. Its translation is CSVEREGETQYF.

J is TRBJ2-3 and V is TRBV28, with 12 bases that match TRBD1. J gave up 4 bases and V 8 bases, and 16 bases lay outside the gene matches. The germline V gene encodes CDR1 MDHEN and CDR2 SYDVKM. The CDR3 length is 18 residues. The CDR3 DNA is TGTGCCAGCCGTCCGGGCACCGGGACAGGGGGCAGGGCAGATACGCAGTATTTT. This codes for CASRPGTGTGGRADTQYF. The complete variable domain, with remaining parts taken from reference TRBV28 and TRBJ2-3, reads DVKVTQSSRYLVKRTGEKVFLECVQDMDHENMFWYRQDPGLGLRLIYFSYDVKMKEKGDIPEGYSVSREKKERFSLILESASTNQTSMYLCASRPGTGTGGRADTQYFGPGTRLTVL.

The genes are TRBV5-1 and TRBJ1-1; D uncertain. The CDR3 is 13 residues long. CDR1 SGHRS and CDR2 YFSETQ come from the germline V gene. V dropped 0 bases and J dropped 1 base, with 4 bases sitting between them. DNA for the CDR3: TGCGCCAGCAGCTTGGGCAGGAACACTGAAGCTTTCTTT. It encodes CASSLGRNTEAFF. The whole variable domain, remainder taken from reference TRBV5-1 and TRBJ1-1, is KAGVTQTPRYLIKTRGQQVTLSCSPISGHRSVSWYQQTPGQGLQFLFEYFSETQRNKGNFPGRFSGRQFSNSRSEMNVSTLELGDSALYLCASSLGRNTEAFFGQGTRLTVV.

The V gene is TRBV5-6, the J gene TRBJ2-2; TRBD2 might be the D (5 bases). CDR1 is SGHDT, CDR2 YYEEEE, per germline. The CDR3 spans 15 residues. The germline V and J ends were trimmed by 0 bases and 6 bases, with 12 bases remaining between them. CDR3: CASSLAGKTAGELFF. CDR3 sequence (DNA): TGTGCCAGCAGCTTGGCGGGAAAAACGGCCGGGGAGCTGTTTTTT.

The gene calls are TRBV27 and TRBJ2-2, with 7 bases lining up with TRBD2. This CDR3 region has 18 residues. The germline V gene has CDR1 MNHEY and CDR2 SMNVEV (reference sequence). Trimming removed 3 bases from V and 4 bases from J; junction bases left unmatched: 14. The CDR3 spells CASSFLGEGNGVTGELFF. In DNA form, the CDR3 reads TGTGCCAGCAGTTTTTTGGGGGAGGGGAATGGTGTCACCGGGGAGCTGTTTTTT.

The chain has TRBV19 and TRBJ1-2; 8 bases fit TRBD1. There are 15 residues in the CDR3. With 6 bases clipped from V and 4 bases from J, the junction kept 10 bases outside the gene matches. Germline loops: CDR1 LNHDA, CDR2 SQIVND (reference sequence). DNA of the CDR3: TGTGCCAGTAGCCCCGGAGGACAGGGAGGCTATGGCTACACCTTC. Residues: CASSPGGQGGYGYTF.

This clone was counted once. This chain joins TRBV27 and TRBJ2-1, with a tentative D call TRBD1 (5 bases). V lost 0 bases and J lost 9, with 12 bases in between. CDR1 is MNHEY, CDR2 SMNVEV, per germline (reference sequence). The CDR3 spans 14 residues. In nucleotides, the CDR3 is TGTGCCAGCAGTTTATCCAGGGTGGAGAGTGAGCAGTTCTTC. As protein: CASSLSRVESEQFF.

The chain links TRBV10-3 to TRBJ2-6; D is perhaps TRBD2 (6 bases). The CDR3 consists of 14 residues. Germline lookup yields CDR1 ENHRY and CDR2 SYGVKD. Deletions cut 10 bases from V and 4 bases from J, with 14 bases between. The CDR3 DNA reads TGTGCCACCAGCCTGGGGGGAGGGGCCAACGTCCTGACTTTC. Translation gives CATSLGGGANVLTF.

The V gene is TRBV11-2, the J gene TRBJ2-1; TRBD2 might be the D (5 bases). V was clipped by 7 bases and J by 1 base, with 8 bases between them. Germline V lookup: CDR1 SGHAT, CDR2 FQNNGV. The CDR3 covers 13 residues. CDR3 residues: CASNPGSYNEQFF. CDR3 sequence (DNA): TGTGCCAGCAACCCGGGGTCCTACAATGAGCAGTTCTTC.

This sequence joins TRBV7-2 and TRBJ1-3; D is possibly TRBD1 (5 bases). The CDR3 contains 17 residues. Trimming shortened V by 2 bases and J by 2 bases, and 16 bases separated the two germline ends. Germline lookup yields CDR1 SGHTA and CDR2 FQGNSA. The DNA for the CDR3 is TGTGCCAGCAGCTTACAGCCTCCAGGGTCGCCTGGAAACACCATATATTTT. This encodes CASSLQPPGSPGNTIYF.

This sequence joins TRBV5-1 and TRBJ2-2, with D possibly matching TRBD1 (6 bases). The CDR3 runs 16 residues. The V gene's germline CDR1 is SGHRS and CDR2 YFSETQ. V was shortened by 3 bases and J by 1 base, with 13 bases between the two germline ends. This CDR3 is CASSSGQIVNTGELFF. CDR3 nucleotides: TGCGCCAGCAGCTCAGGACAGATTGTGAACACCGGGGAGCTGTTTTTT.

This chain links TRBV9 with TRBJ2-5, with 7 bases fitting TRBD1. CDR1 and CDR2 from the germline V gene are SGDLS and YYNGEE. With 2 bases clipped from V and 0 bases from J, the junction kept 1 base outside the gene matches. The CDR3 totals 14 residues. CDR3 loop: CASSVGTDQETQYF. The CDR3 bases are TGTGCCAGCAGCGTCGGGACAGACCAAGAGACCCAGTACTTC.

The chain recombines TRBV18 with TRBJ1-3; D gene ambiguous. From germline, CDR1 is KGHSH and CDR2 LQKENI. With 8 bases removed from V and 0 bases from J, the gap between germline ends came to 5 bases. This CDR3 contains 12 residues. In DNA form, the CDR3 reads TGTGCCAGCGCGAGCTCTGGAAACACCATATATTTT. Its translation: CASASSGNTIYF.

On this clone: This specimen includes other DNA sequences encoding the same CDR3. The chain recombines TRBV7-9 with TRBJ2-1, with D possibly TRBD2 on 6 matching bases. The CDR3 loop spans 15 amino acids. Trimming shortened V by 4 bases and J by 2 bases, and 12 bases separated the two germline ends. CDR1 and CDR2 (germline): SEHNR, FQNEAQ (reference sequence). In DNA form, the CDR3 reads TGTGCCAGCAGCTCCCGGGAGCCTCCCTACAATGAGCAGTTCTTC. Its translation: CASSSREPPYNEQFF. The complete variable domain, with remaining parts taken from reference TRBV7-9 and TRBJ2-1, reads DTGVSQNPRHKITKRGQNVTFRCDPISEHNRLYWYRQTLGQGPEFLTYFQNEAQLEKSRLLSDRFSAERPKGSFSTLEIQRTEQGDSAMYLCASSSREPPYNEQFFGPGTRLTVL.

The J gene is TRBJ1-1, the V gene TRBV28; maybe TRBD1 (6 bases). V dropped 6 bases and J dropped 1 base, with 12 bases sitting between them. CDR3 length equals 14 residues. Germline CDR1 MDHEN, CDR2 SYDVKM. In nucleotides, the CDR3 is TGTGCCAGCAGCACCGGGACATCGAACACTGAAGCTTTCTTT. This gives the protein CASSTGTSNTEAFF.

This clone was recorded once. The J gene is TRBJ2-1, the V gene TRBV11-3; 10 bases map to TRBD2. Looked up from germline, CDR1 is SGHNT and CDR2 is YENEEA. V was pared by 5 bases and J by 2 bases, with 6 bases of the junction left unmatched. This CDR3 contains 16 residues. The CDR3, as DNA: TGTGCCAGCAGCAATAGAAGCGGGAGGGCCTACAATGAGCAGTTCTTC. Its protein product is CASSNRSGRAYNEQFF.

This clone was recorded only once. The rearrangement links TRBV6-5 to TRBJ1-6; D is undetermined. The V and J ends lost 6 bases and 7 bases respectively, with 13 bases between them. The germline V gene has CDR1 MNHEY and CDR2 SVGAGI. The CDR3 loop spans 14 amino acids. CDR3 protein: CASSLPTVNSPLHF. In nucleotides, the CDR3 is TGTGCCAGCAGCCTCCCCACGGTGAATTCACCCCTCCACTTT.

The rearrangement links TRBV7-6 to TRBJ2-6, with D possibly matching TRBD1 (5 bases). The CDR3 extends over 16 amino acids. Germline V lookup: CDR1 SGHVS, CDR2 FNYEAQ. Trimming left V 5 bases short and J 1 base short, with 12 bases between. The DNA for the CDR3 is TGTGCCAGCAGCGAAACGGCAGGGTCTGGGGCCAACGTCCTGACTTTC. Residues: CASSETAGSGANVLTF.

This sequence joins TRBV5-1 and TRBJ2-7; possible D gene TRBD2, 5 bases. This CDR3 has 14 residues. CDR1 is SGHRS and CDR2 is YFSETQ in the germline V gene. Trimming pared 3 bases from V and 1 base from J, leaving 11 bases between. The chain's CDR3 is CASSSGPGSYEQYF. The CDR3 bases are TGCGCCAGCAGCTCCGGTCCGGGATCCTACGAGCAGTACTTC.

The CDR3, as DNA: TGTGCCGGTTCCCCGGCAGGGGTTGGGAACACTGAAGCTTTCTTT. This gives the protein CAGSPAGVGNTEAFF. The rearrangement links TRBV5-4 to TRBJ1-1; TRBD1 is a possible D gene (6 bases). Trimming cost V 10 bases and J 1 base, with 20 bases left between them. Looked up from germline, CDR1 is SGHNT and CDR2 is YYREEE (reference sequence). The CDR3 is 15 residues long.

This sequence joins TRBV3-1 (or the pseudogene TRBV3-2) and TRBJ1-1, with 9 positions matching TRBD1. The V and J ends lost 2 bases and 1 base, in that order; junction bases with no gene match: 2. This CDR3 comprises 15 residues. Germline V gene data show CDR1 as LGHDT and CDR2 as YNNKEL (reference sequence). For the CDR3, the DNA is TGTGCCAGCAGCCAAACGACAGGGGGGAACACTGAAGCTTTCTTT. Encoded protein: CASSQTTGGNTEAFF.

The rearrangement joins TRBV21-1 to TRBJ2-5; the table's D gene call, TRBD2, was not cross checked with the DNA. TRBV21-1 is a recognized pseudogene. CDR3 length equals 17 residues. The CDR3 loop reads CASSKARAGGPGETQYF. CDR3 bases: TGTGCCAGCAGCAAAGCGCGGGCGGGAGGGCCCGGAGAGACCCAGTACTTC.

J is TRBJ2-7 and V is TRBV6-5, with 9 bases matching TRBD2. V dropped 8 bases and J dropped 3; count of bases not matched to a gene: 5. CDR1 and CDR2 from the germline V gene are MNHEY and SVGAGI. The CDR3 is 13 residues long. In DNA form, the CDR3 reads TGTGCCAGCTGCGGGAGGGCCTTCTACGAGCAGTACTTC. Encoded protein: CASCGRAFYEQYF.